This entry features one T cell receptor (beta chain) sequence. Its antigen is unknown. Germline CDR1 is SGHRS and CDR2 is YFSETQ. V lost 0 bases and J 0 bases, leaving 9 bases between the germline ends. The CDR3 totals 15 residues. This entry comes from a study of cytomegalovirus exposure and HLA in healthy donors. Study background: Earlier work reported about 110 million unique TCR beta sequences from 170 million or so T cells. Study outcomes and limitations: The majority of TCR sequences were rare, yet some public TCRs appeared in many donors.

13 Jbeta primers and 60 Vbeta primers were used for the PCR. This table comes from immunoSEQ multiplex PCR, and its TCRdb copy is limited to in-frame clones, with some not included. Here the sample spans some 200,000 clones, roughly 80% being singletons. This TCR came from a man aged 45-60 years in good health and CMV-seronegative. The chain joins TRBV5-1 to TRBJ1-1; D not resolved. The source material was PBMCs. The CDR3 sequence is CASSLGALMNTEAFF. As DNA, the CDR3 is TGCGCCAGCAGCTTGGGGGCTCTCATGAACACTGAAGCTTTCTTT.